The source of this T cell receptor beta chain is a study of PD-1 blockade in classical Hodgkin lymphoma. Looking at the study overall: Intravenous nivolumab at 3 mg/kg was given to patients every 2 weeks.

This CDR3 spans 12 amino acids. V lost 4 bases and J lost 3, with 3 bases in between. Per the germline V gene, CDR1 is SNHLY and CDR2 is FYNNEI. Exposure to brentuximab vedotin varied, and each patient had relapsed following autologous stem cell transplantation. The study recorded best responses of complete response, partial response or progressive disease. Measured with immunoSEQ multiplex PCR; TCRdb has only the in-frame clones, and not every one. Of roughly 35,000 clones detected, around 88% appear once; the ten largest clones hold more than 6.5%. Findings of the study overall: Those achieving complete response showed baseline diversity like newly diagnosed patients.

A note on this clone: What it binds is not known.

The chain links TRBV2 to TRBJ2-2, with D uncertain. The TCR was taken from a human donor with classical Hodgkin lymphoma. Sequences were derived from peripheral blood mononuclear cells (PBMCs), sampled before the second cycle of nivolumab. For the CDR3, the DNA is TGTGCCAGCAGTGGTCACACCGGGGAGCTGTTTTTT. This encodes CASSGHTGELFF.